This T cell receptor beta chain was sequenced in a study of molecular identifiers for immune sequencing clone quantification. This clonotype was observed at least ten times. TCRdb reanalysed the PCR reads using MiXCR and keeps one entry per CDR3 protein. The data hold tens of thousands of distinct CDR3 sequences, with 15% to 20% observed a single time. The V gene lost 0 bases and the J gene lost 9 bases, with 16 bases spanning the gap. The germline V gene encodes CDR1 SEHNR and CDR2 FQNEAQ (reference sequence). The CDR3 length is 15 residues. The sequenced sample was naive CD8+ T cells from blood, with Jurkat cell RNA spiked in. Subset in this sample: FACS-sorted CD8+CD4-CCR7+CD45RA+ naive T cells. This TCR was sampled from a human donor in good health. Some libraries in this study had Jurkat cell RNA spiked in. The chain is built from TRBV7-9 and TRBJ2-3; D is unclear. DNA of the CDR3: TGTGCCAGCAGCTTAGCCGACGCCCCCGTTTACACGCAGTATTTT. Amino acids: CASSLADAPVYTQYF.